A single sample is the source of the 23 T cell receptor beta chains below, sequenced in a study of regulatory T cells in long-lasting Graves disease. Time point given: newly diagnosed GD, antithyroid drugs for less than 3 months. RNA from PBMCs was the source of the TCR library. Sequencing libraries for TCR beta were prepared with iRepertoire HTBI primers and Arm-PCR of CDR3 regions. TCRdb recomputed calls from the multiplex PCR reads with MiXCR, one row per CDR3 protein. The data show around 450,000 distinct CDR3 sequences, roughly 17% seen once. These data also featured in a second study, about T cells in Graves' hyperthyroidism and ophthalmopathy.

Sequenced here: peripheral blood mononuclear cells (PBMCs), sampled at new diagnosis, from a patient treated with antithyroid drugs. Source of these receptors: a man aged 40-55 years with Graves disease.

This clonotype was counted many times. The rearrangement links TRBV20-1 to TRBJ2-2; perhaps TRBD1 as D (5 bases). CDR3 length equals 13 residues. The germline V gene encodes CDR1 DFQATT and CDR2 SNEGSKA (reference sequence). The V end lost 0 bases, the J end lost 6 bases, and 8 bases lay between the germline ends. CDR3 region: CSARDRVPGELFF. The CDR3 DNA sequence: TGCAGTGCTAGAGACAGGGTTCCCGGGGAGCTGTTTTTT.

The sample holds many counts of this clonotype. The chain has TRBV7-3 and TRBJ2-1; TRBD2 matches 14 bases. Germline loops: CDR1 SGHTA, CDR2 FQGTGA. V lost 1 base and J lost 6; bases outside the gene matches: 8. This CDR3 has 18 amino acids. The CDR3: CASSLSWTSGRRSNEQFF. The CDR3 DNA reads TGTGCCAGCAGCTTAAGTTGGACTAGCGGGAGGAGATCCAATGAGCAGTTCTTC.

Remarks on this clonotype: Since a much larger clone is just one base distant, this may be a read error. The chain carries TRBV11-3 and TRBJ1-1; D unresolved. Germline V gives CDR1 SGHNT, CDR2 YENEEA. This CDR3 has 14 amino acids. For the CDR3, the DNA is TGTGTCAGCAGCTTAAGGTCCGGGAACACTGAAGCTTTCTTT. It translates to CVSSLRSGNTEAFF.

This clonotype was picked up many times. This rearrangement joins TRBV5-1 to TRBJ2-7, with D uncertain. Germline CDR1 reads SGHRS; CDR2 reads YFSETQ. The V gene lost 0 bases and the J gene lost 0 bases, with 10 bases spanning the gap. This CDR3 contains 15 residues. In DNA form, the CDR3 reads TGCGCCAGCAGCTTGGAGGGTCCAACCTCCTACGAGCAGTACTTC. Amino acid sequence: CASSLEGPTSYEQYF.

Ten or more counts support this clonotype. CDR3 residues: CASNKDRRSPEAFF. The DNA of the CDR3 is TGTGCCAGCAACAAGGACAGACGCTCGCCTGAAGCTTTCTTT. V is TRBV27 and J is TRBJ1-1; a weak D match, TRBD1 (6 bases). The CDR3 has 14 residues. Germline CDR1 MNHEY, CDR2 SMNVEV (reference sequence). V lost 7 bases and J 6 bases, leaving 18 bases between the germline ends.

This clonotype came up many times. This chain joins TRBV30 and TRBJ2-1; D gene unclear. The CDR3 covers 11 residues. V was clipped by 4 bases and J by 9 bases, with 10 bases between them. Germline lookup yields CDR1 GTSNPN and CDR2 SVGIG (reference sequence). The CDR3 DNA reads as TGTGCCTGGACCGGAGCTTTTGAGCAGTTCTTC. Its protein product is CAWTGAFEQFF.

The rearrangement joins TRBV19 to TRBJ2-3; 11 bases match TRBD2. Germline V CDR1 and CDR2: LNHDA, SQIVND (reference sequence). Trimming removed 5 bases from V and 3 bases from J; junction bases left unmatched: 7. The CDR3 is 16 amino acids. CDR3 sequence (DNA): TGTGCCAGTAGTCCAGTAGCGGGAGGGTGGACAGATACGCAGTATTTT. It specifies CASSPVAGGWTDTQYF. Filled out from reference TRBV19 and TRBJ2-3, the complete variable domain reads DGGITQSPKYLFRKEGQNVTLSCEQNLNHDAMYWYRQDPGQGLRLIYYSQIVNDFQKGDIAEGYSVSREKKESFPLTVTSAQKNPTAFYLCASSPVAGGWTDTQYFGPGTRLTVL.

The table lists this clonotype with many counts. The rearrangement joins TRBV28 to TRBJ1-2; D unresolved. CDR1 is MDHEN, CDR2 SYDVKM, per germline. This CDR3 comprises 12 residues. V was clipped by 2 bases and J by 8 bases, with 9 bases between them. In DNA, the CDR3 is TGTGCCAGCAGTTTACTCACCACCGGCTACACCTTC. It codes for CASSLLTTGYTF.

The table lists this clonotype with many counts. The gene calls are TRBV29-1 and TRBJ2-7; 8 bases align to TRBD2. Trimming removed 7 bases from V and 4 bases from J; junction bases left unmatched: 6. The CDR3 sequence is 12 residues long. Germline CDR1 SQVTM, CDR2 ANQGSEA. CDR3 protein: CSDPTSAYEQYF. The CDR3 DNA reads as TGCAGCGACCCGACTAGCGCTTACGAGCAGTACTTC.

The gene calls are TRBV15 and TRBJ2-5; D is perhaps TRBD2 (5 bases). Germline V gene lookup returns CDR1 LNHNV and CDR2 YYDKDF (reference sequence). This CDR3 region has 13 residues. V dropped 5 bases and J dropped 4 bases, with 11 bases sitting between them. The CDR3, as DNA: TGTGCCACCAGCGGAGCACTAGGAGAGACCCAGTACTTC. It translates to CATSGALGETQYF.

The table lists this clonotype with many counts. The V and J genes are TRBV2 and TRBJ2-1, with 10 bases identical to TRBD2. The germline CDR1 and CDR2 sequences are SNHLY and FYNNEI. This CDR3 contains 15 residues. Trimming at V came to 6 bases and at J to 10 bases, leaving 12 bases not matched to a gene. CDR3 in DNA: TGTGCCAGCAGCTCCAGCGGGAGGGGAGGAGGGGAGCAGTTCTTC. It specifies CASSSSGRGGGEQFF.

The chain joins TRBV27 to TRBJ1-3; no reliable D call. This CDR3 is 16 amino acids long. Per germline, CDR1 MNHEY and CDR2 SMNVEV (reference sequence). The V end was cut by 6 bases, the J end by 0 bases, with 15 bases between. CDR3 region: CASRPLDAHSGNTIYF. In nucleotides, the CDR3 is TGTGCCAGCAGGCCCCTGGACGCGCACTCTGGAAACACCATATATTTT.

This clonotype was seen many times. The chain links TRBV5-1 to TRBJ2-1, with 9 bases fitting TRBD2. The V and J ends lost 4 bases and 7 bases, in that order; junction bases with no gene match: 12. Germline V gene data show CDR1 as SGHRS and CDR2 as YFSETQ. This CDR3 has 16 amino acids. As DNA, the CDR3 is TGCGCCAGCAGCCACTTAGTGACTAGCGGCGAAAATGAGCAGTTCTTC. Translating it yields CASSHLVTSGENEQFF.

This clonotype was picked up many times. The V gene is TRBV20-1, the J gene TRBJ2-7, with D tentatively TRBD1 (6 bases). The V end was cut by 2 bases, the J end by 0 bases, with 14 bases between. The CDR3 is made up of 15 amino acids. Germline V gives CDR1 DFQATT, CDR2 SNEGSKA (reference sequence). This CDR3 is CSARLGGASSYEQYF. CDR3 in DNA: TGCAGTGCTAGACTTGGGGGCGCGAGCTCCTACGAGCAGTACTTC.

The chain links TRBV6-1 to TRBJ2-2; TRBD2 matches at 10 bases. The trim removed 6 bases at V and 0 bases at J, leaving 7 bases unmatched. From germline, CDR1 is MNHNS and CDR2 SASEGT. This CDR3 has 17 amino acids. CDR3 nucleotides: TGTGCCAGCAGAAAAGTAGCGGGAGGCGCGAACACCGGGGAGCTGTTTTTT. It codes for CASRKVAGGANTGELFF.

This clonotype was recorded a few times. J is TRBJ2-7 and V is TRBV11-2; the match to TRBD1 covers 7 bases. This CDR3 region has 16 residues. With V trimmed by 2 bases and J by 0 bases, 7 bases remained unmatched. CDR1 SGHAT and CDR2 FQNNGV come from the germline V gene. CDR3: CASSLRGTATSYEQYF. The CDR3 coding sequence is TGTGCCAGCAGCTTAAGGGGGACAGCCACCTCCTACGAGCAGTACTTC.

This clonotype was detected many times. Here the CDR3 reads CASSPDARDEQFF. The CDR3 DNA is TGTGCCAGCAGCCCTGACGCCCGGGATGAGCAGTTCTTC. V and J are TRBV12-3 or TRBV12-4 and TRBJ2-1; D is undetermined. V lost 6 bases, J lost 8 bases, and 14 bases lay in between. The CDR3 runs 13 residues.

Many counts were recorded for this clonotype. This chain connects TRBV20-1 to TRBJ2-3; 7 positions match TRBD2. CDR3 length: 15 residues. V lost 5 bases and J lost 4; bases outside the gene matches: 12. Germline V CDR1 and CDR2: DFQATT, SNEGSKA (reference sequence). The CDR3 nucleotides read TGCAGTGCTCCTCCCGGGGGAGGGTTCCCAGATACGCAGTATTTT. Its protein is CSAPPGGGFPDTQYF.

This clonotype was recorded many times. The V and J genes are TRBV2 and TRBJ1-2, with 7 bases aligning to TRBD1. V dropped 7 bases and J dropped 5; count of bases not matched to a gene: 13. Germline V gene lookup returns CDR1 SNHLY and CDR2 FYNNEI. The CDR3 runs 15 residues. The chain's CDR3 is CASNAPGQTTYGYTF. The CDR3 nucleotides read TGTGCCAGCAATGCTCCGGGACAGACGACGTATGGCTACACCTTC.

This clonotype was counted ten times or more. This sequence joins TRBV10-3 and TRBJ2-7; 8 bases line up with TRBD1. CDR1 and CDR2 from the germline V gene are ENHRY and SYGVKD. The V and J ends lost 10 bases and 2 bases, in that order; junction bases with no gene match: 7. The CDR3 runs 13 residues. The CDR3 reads CATGQGPTYEQYF. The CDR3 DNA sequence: TGTGCCACCGGACAGGGCCCCACCTACGAGCAGTACTTC.

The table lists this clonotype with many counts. In DNA form, the CDR3 reads TGTGCCAGCGGGAGGGCAGATACGCAGTATTTT. It codes for CASGRADTQYF. The V and J genes are TRBV11-2 and TRBJ2-3; 7 bases agree with TRBD2. The V segment lost 8 bases and the J segment 4 bases; nucleotides outside the gene matches: 0. The germline V gene has CDR1 SGHAT and CDR2 FQNNGV. The CDR3 extends over 11 amino acids.

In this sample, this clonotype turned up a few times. The CDR3 DNA reads TGTGCCAGCAGCTTAGCATGGACTAGCGGGAGTTCGCCACGAGAGACCCAGTACTTC. It codes for CASSLAWTSGSSPRETQYF. This chain joins TRBV11-2 and TRBJ2-5; the match to TRBD2 covers 13 bases. Trimming took 1 base from V and 4 from J; bases not matched to a gene: 12. Germline-derived CDR1 and CDR2 are SGHAT and FQNNGV. The CDR3 covers 19 residues.

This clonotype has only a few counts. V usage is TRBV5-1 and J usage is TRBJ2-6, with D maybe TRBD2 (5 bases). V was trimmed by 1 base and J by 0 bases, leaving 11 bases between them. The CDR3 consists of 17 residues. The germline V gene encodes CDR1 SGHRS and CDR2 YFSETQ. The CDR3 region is CASSLSGDYSGANVLTF. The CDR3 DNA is TGCGCCAGCAGCTTGAGTGGTGACTACTCTGGGGCCAACGTCCTGACTTTC.